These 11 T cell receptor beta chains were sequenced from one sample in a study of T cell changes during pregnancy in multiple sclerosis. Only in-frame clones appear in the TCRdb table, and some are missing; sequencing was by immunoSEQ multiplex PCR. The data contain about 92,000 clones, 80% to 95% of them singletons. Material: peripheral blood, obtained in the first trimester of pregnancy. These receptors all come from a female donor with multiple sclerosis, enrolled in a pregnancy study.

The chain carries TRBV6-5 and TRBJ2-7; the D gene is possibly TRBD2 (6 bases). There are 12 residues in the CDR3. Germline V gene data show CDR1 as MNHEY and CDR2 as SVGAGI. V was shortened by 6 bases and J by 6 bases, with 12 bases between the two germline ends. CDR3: CASSPGGLEQYF. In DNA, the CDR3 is TGTGCCAGCAGCCCCGGGGGTCTCGAGCAGTACTTC.

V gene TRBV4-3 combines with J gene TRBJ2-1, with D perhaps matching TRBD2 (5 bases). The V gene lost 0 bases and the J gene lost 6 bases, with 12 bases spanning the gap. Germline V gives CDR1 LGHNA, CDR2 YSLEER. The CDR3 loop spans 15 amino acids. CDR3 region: CASSQDLGGLNEQFF. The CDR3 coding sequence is TGCGCCAGCAGCCAAGATCTAGGCGGGCTCAATGAGCAGTTCTTC.

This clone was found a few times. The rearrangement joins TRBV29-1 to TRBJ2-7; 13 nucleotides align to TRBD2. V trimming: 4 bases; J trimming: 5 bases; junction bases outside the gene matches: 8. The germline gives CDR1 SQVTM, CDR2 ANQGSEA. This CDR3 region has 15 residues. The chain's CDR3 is CSVAHGTSGAHEQYF. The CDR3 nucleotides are TGCAGCGTTGCTCATGGGACTAGCGGGGCCCACGAGCAGTACTTC.

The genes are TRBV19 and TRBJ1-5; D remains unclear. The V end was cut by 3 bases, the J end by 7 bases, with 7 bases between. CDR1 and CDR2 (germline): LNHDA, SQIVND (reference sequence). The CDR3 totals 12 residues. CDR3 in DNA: TGTGCCAGTAGTATTGGAGGGCAGCCCCAGCATTTT. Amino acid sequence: CASSIGGQPQHF.

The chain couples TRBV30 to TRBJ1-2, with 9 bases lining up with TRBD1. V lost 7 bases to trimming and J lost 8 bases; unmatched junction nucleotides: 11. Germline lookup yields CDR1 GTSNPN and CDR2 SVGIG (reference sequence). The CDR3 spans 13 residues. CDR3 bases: TGTGCCTCTTCCCCGGACAGGGGTTCGGGCTACACCTTC. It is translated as CASSPDRGSGYTF.

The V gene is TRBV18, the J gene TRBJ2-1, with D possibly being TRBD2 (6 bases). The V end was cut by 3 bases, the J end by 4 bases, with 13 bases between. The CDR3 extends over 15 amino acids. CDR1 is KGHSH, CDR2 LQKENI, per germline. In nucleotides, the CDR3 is TGTGCCAGCTCACCGGGGAGGCAAAGTTACAATGAGCAGTTCTTC. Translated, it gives CASSPGRQSYNEQFF. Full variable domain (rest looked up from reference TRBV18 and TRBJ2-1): NAGVMQNPRHLVRRRGQEARLRCSPMKGHSHVYWYRQLPEEGLKFMVYLQKENIIDESGMPKERFSAEFPKEGPSILRIQQVVRGDSAAYFCASSPGRQSYNEQFFGPGTRLTVL.

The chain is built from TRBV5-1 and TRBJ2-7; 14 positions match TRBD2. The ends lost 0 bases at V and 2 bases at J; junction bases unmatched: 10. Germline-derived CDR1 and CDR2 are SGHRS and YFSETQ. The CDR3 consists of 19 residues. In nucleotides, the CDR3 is TGCGCCAGCAGCTTGGAGGCCGCGACTAGCGGGAGGGCCGCCTACGAGCAGTACTTC. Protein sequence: CASSLEAATSGRAAYEQYF.

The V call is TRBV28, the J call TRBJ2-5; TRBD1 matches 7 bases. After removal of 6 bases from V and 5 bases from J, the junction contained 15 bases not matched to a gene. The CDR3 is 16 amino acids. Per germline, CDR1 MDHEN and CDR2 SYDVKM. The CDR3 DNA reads TGTGCCAGCAGCCCCAGGTTCCAGGGGGTTGGGGAGACCCAGTACTTC. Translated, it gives CASSPRFQGVGETQYF.

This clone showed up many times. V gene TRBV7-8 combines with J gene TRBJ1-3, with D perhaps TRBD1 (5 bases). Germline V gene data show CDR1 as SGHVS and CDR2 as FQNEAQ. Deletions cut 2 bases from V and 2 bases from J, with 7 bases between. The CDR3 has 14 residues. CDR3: CASSLRGAGNTIYF. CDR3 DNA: TGTGCCAGCAGCTTACGGGGGGCTGGAAACACCATATATTTT.

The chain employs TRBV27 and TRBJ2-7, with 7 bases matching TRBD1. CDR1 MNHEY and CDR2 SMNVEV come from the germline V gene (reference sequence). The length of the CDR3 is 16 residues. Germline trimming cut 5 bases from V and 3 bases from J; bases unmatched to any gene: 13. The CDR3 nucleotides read TGTGCCAGCAGTCAGACAGGGTTTACCGGCTACTACGAGCAGTACTTC. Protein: CASSQTGFTGYYEQYF.

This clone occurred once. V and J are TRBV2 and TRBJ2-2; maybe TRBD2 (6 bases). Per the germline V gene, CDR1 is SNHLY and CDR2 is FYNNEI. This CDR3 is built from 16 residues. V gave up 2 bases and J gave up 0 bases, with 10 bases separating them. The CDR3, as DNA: TGTGCCAGCAGTGAAATCCGGAGGGCGAACACCGGGGAGCTGTTTTTT. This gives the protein CASSEIRRANTGELFF.